This is a list of T cell receptor beta chains from one sample in a study of beta chain features in type 1 diabetes. Profiling relied on immunoSEQ multiplex PCR, and the TCRdb table lists in-frame clones only, not all of them. The sample has 150,000 to 200,000 clones, about 12% seen once. The sequencing sample was made of central memory CD4+ T cells from blood. The receptors here all came from a woman younger than 30 in good health. Each CDR3 is given with its conserved first and last residue. A D gene is named only where the DNA matches it firmly. Expanded clones are given a class, and other clones once, few, many or no size at all.

>NA|TRBV7-3|NA|TRBJ2-1
TGTGCCAGCAGCCTAGGCAATGAGCAGTTCTTC
CASSLGNEQFF
>NA|TRBV30|NA|TRBJ1-5
TGTGCCTGGATTGAACAGGGATTCAATCAGCCCCAGCATTTT
CAWIEQGFNQPQHF
>NA|TRBV2|few|TRBJ2-7
TGTGCCAGCAAGCGACAGACGAACTACTACGAGCAGTACTTC
CASKRQTNYYEQYF
>NA|TRBV30|few|TRBJ1-2
TGTGCCGTGCTTCGGCCGGGAGGGCATGGCTACACCTTC
CAVLRPGGHGYTF
>TRBD2|TRBV27|NA|TRBJ2-3
TGTGCCAGCAGTTTATTAGGGACTAGCGGGAGGGCAGATACGCAGTATTTT
CASSLLGTSGRADTQYF
>NA|TRBV5-6|few|TRBJ2-2
TGTGCCAGCAGCAGGCGGGGCCCCACCGGGGAGCTGTTTTTT
CASSRRGPTGELFF
>NA|TRBV28|NA|TRBJ2-2
TGTGCCAGCGCTGGCGGGGCGACCGGGGAGCTGTTTTTT
CASAGGATGELFF
>TRBD1|TRBV18|NA|TRBJ2-3
TGTGCCAGCTCACCTACTGGACAGGGGGCAGATACGCAGTATTTT
CASSPTGQGADTQYF
>NA|TRBV18|NA|TRBJ1-1
TGTGCCAGCTCTCACTCCCAGGACACTGAAGCTTTCTTT
CASSHSQDTEAFF
>NA|TRBV4-2|few|TRBJ2-5
TGTGCCAGCAGCCAATCAGGGGCGGATCAAGGGGAGACCCAGTACTTC
CASSQSGADQGETQYF
>NA|TRBV11-1|NA|TRBJ2-1
TGTGCCAGCAGCTTAGACTCGATCCGCTACAATGAGCAGTTCTTC
CASSLDSIRYNEQFF
>TRBD2|TRBV4-3|few|TRBJ2-1
TGCGCCAGCAGCCACCTTAGCGGGAGGGAAAATGAGCAGTTCTTC
CASSHLSGRENEQFF
>TRBD1|TRBV15|few|TRBJ2-1
TGTGCCACCAGCAGAGGAGACAGGGCATCCTACAATGAGCAGTTCTTC
CATSRGDRASYNEQFF
>TRBD2|TRBV11-2|few|TRBJ2-3
TGTGCCAGCAGCCTCCTAGCGGGAGTCCAAGATACGCAGTATTTT
CASSLLAGVQDTQYF